The 21 T cell receptor beta chains below were found in one sample sequenced in a study of cytomegalovirus exposure and HLA in healthy donors. The PCR had 60 Vbeta and 13 Jbeta primers. Data came from immunoSEQ multiplex PCR; TCRdb stores just in-frame clones and leaves some out. The table lists 150,000 to 200,000 clones, about 80% of them singletons. Sequenced input: PBMCs. The origin of the receptors is a woman younger than 30 in good health and CMV-seropositive.

This clone was observed once. The rearrangement links TRBV5-6 to TRBJ2-5, with 8 nucleotides matching TRBD1. The length of the CDR3 is 16 residues. V shed 4 bases and J 5 bases; nucleotides not matched to a gene: 13. Germline CDR1 is SGHDT and CDR2 is YYEEEE. CDR3 residues: CASSPWTGPLRETQYF. The CDR3 coding sequence is TGTGCCAGCAGCCCGTGGACAGGGCCCCTCCGGGAGACCCAGTACTTC.

The genes are TRBV9 and TRBJ2-1, with no clear D. This CDR3 is 13 amino acids long. V lost 0 bases and J lost 6, with 7 bases in between. Per the germline V gene, CDR1 is SGDLS and CDR2 is YYNGEE. The CDR3 DNA sequence: TGTGCCAGCAGCGTAGGAGCCGCCAATGAGCAGTTCTTC. It yields the protein CASSVGAANEQFF.

The chain links TRBV11-2 to TRBJ2-3, with D hard to call. This CDR3 region has 15 residues. Germline V CDR1 and CDR2: SGHAT, FQNNGV. The germline V and J ends were trimmed by 6 bases and 1 base, with 14 bases remaining between them. The CDR3 sequence: CASSLTALRTDTQYF. The CDR3 coding sequence is TGTGCCAGCAGTCTCACAGCCCTCCGCACAGATACGCAGTATTTT.

The rearrangement links TRBV5-6 to TRBJ2-3, with a possible D match to TRBD2 (5 bases). The ends were cut back, 2 bases at V and 3 bases at J, with 7 bases in the middle. There are 13 residues in the CDR3. Germline V gives CDR1 SGHDT, CDR2 YYEEEE. The CDR3 DNA sequence: TGTGCCAGCAGCTTCGGCGGGACAGATACGCAGTATTTT. This sequence encodes CASSFGGTDTQYF.

The chain is built from TRBV5-1 and TRBJ1-2; D may be TRBD1 (6 bases). This CDR3 region has 14 residues. Germline assignment: CDR1 SGHRS and CDR2 YFSETQ. The V end lost 0 bases, the J end lost 6 bases, and 12 bases lay between the germline ends. This CDR3 is CASSLEQDSNGYTF. The CDR3 bases are TGCGCCAGCAGCTTGGAGCAGGACAGTAATGGCTACACCTTC.

V usage is TRBV6-1 and J usage is TRBJ2-7, with 8 nucleotides matching TRBD1. With 4 bases clipped from V and 2 bases from J, the junction kept 7 bases outside the gene matches. The CDR3 sequence is 15 residues long. Looked up from germline, CDR1 is MNHNS and CDR2 is SASEGT. The DNA of the CDR3 is TGTGCCAGCAGTGTATCCGGGACAGGTCCCTACGAGCAGTACGTC. Residues: CASSVSGTGPYEQYV.

This chain connects TRBV18 to TRBJ2-2, with TRBD1 as a possible D gene (6 bases). The germline V and J ends were trimmed by 3 bases and 4 bases, with 15 bases remaining between them. The CDR3 length is 16 residues. The germline V gene encodes CDR1 KGHSH and CDR2 LQKENI. The CDR3 DNA is TGTGCCAGCTCACCTCCAAACAGGGCGTCCACCGGGGAGCTGTTTTTT. It codes for CASSPPNRASTGELFF. Based on the CDR3 plus reference TRBV18 and TRBJ2-2, the full variable domain is NAGVMQNPRHLVRRRGQEARLRCSPMKGHSHVYWYRQLPEEGLKFMVYLQKENIIDESGMPKERFSAEFPKEGPSILRIQQVVRGDSAAYFCASSPPNRASTGELFFGEGSRLTVL.

The CDR3 protein is CASSLPRDRIRDSSPLHF. The CDR3, as DNA: TGTGCCAGCAGCCTCCCAAGGGACAGAATACGCGATAGTTCACCCCTCCACTTT. The chain uses TRBV7-8 and TRBJ1-6; 7 bases are a match to TRBD1. Germline V CDR1 and CDR2: SGHVS, FQNEAQ. V gave up 5 bases and J gave up 9 bases; unmatched junction bases: 19. CDR3 length: 18 amino acids.

This clone has just one count. J is TRBJ2-3 and V is TRBV4-3; TRBD1 might be the D (5 bases). Trimming stripped 2 bases from V and 2 bases from J, with 11 bases between. CDR1 is LGHNA and CDR2 is YSLEER in the germline V gene. The CDR3 totals 15 residues. The DNA of the CDR3 is TGCGCCAGCAGCCAACAGGGATATTCCACAGATACGCAGTATTTT. The encoded protein is CASSQQGYSTDTQYF.

The V and J genes are TRBV13 and TRBJ2-5; a possible D gene is TRBD2 (6 bases). Looked up from germline, CDR1 is PRHDT and CDR2 is FYEKMQ (reference sequence). This CDR3 has 14 residues. Between the trimmed V and J ends, which lost 1 base and 7 bases, there was a span of 13 bases. The CDR3 region is CASSLVGGVGTQYF. DNA of the CDR3: TGTGCCAGCAGCTTAGTTGGCGGGGTCGGGACCCAGTACTTC.

The genes are TRBV6-1 and TRBJ2-3; 7 bases line up with TRBD2. J was trimmed by 1 base and V by 2 bases; bases with no gene match: 3. Germline V gene sequence: CDR1 MNHNS, CDR2 SASEGT. The CDR3 sequence is 15 residues long. CDR3 in DNA: TGTGCCAGCAGTGAAATGGCGGGGGGCACAGATACGCAGTATTTT. Its protein is CASSEMAGGTDTQYF.

Only a few counts were recorded for this clone. This chain links TRBV11-3 with TRBJ2-3; 11 nucleotides match TRBD2. The CDR3 is made up of 16 amino acids. Germline lookup yields CDR1 SGHNT and CDR2 YENEEA. J gave up 9 bases and V 5 bases, and 13 bases lay outside the gene matches. The CDR3, as DNA: TGTGCCAGCAGCCCCGTACTAGCGGGGGCTTCAAAAACGCAGTATTTT. It is translated as CASSPVLAGASKTQYF. The full variable domain, its missing parts supplied by reference TRBV11-3 and TRBJ2-3, is EAGVVQSPRYKIIEKKQPVAFWCNPISGHNTLYWYLQNLGQGPELLIRYENEEAVDDSQLPKDRFSAERLKGVDSTLKIQPAELGDSAVYLCASSPVLAGASKTQYFGPGTRLTVL.

The chain carries TRBV4-3 and TRBJ2-3; 8 bases align to TRBD1. The CDR3 is made up of 16 amino acids. Germline CDR1 LGHNA, CDR2 YSLEER. J lost 10 bases, V lost 1 base, and 13 bases had no gene match. The CDR3 sequence: CASSQAPTGDLGAQYF. The CDR3, as DNA: TGCGCCAGCAGCCAAGCCCCGACAGGGGACCTAGGTGCGCAGTATTTT.

This sequence joins TRBV13 and TRBJ2-1; TRBD2 is a possible D gene (7 bases). Germline CDR1 PRHDT, CDR2 FYEKMQ (reference sequence). The ends were cut back, 5 bases at V and 4 bases at J, with 15 bases in the middle. The CDR3 has 15 residues. In DNA form, the CDR3 reads TGTGCCAGCAGCGCGGGGCGGGGGCTGTACAATGAGCAGTTCTTC. This sequence encodes CASSAGRGLYNEQFF.

In its sample, this clone was seen once. The rearrangement links TRBV11-3 to TRBJ2-1; 15 nucleotides agree with TRBD2. The CDR3 length is 15 residues. Germline V gene lookup returns CDR1 SGHNT and CDR2 YENEEA. V lost 3 bases and J lost 12; bases outside the gene matches: 6. This CDR3 reads CASSFGLAGGPRQFF. DNA of the CDR3: TGTGCCAGCAGCTTCGGACTAGCGGGGGGGCCTAGGCAGTTCTTC. The whole variable domain, remainder taken from reference TRBV11-3 and TRBJ2-1, is EAGVVQSPRYKIIEKKQPVAFWCNPISGHNTLYWYLQNLGQGPELLIRYENEEAVDDSQLPKDRFSAERLKGVDSTLKIQPAELGDSAVYLCASSFGLAGGPRQFFGPGTRLTVL.

The chain carries TRBV4-3 and TRBJ1-1, with 12 bases that match TRBD1. Germline CDR1 LGHNA, CDR2 YSLEER. The junction had 7 bases not matched to a gene; V was cut back by 4 bases and J by 4 bases. The CDR3 consists of 16 residues. The CDR3 DNA sequence: TGCGCCAGCAGCCCCGGGACAGGGGGCTACTTCACTGAAGCTTTCTTT. Its protein product is CASSPGTGGYFTEAFF.

The gene calls are TRBV18 and TRBJ1-1; 7 bases are a match to TRBD1. CDR1 is KGHSH, CDR2 LQKENI, per germline. V lost 3 bases to trimming and J lost 3 bases; unmatched junction nucleotides: 7. The CDR3 totals 15 residues. The CDR3, as DNA: TGTGCCAGCTCACCCGCGACAGGGTTTGACACTGAAGCTTTCTTT. Amino acid sequence: CASSPATGFDTEAFF.

This chain joins TRBV6-4 and TRBJ2-3, with D maybe TRBD2 (6 bases). The germline V gene has CDR1 MRHNA and CDR2 SNTAGT. Trimming took 4 bases from V and 2 from J, leaving 10 bases between them. The CDR3 sequence is 14 residues long. CDR3 in DNA: TGTGCCAGCAGTGCCGGGACTGACACAGATACGCAGTATTTT. It is translated as CASSAGTDTDTQYF.

CDR3 amino acids: CASSMQEISPQHF. DNA of the CDR3: TGTGCCAGTAGTATGCAGGAAATATCGCCCCAGCATTTT. This chain joins TRBV19 and TRBJ1-5; no clear D. CDR1 and CDR2 (germline): LNHDA, SQIVND (reference sequence). This CDR3 is built from 13 residues. V gave up 3 bases and J gave up 9 bases, with 12 bases separating them. Full variable domain (rest looked up from reference TRBV19 and TRBJ1-5): DGGITQSPKYLFRKEGQNVTLSCEQNLNHDAMYWYRQDPGQGLRLIYYSQIVNDFQKGDIAEGYSVSREKKESFPLTVTSAQKNPTAFYLCASSMQEISPQHFGDGTRLSIL.

V gene TRBV5-1 combines with J gene TRBJ2-1; 16 nucleotides align to TRBD2. This CDR3 region has 19 residues. The germline gives CDR1 SGHRS, CDR2 YFSETQ. V gave up 6 bases and J gave up 6 bases; unmatched junction bases: 15. The CDR3 sequence is CASTRWGTSGGAYANEQFF. The CDR3 DNA sequence: TGCGCCAGCACACGCTGGGGGACTAGCGGGGGGGCCTACGCCAATGAGCAGTTCTTC.

J is TRBJ2-3 and V is TRBV5-1; no firm D call. Trimming removed 5 bases at V and 0 bases at J, with 10 bases between. The CDR3 spans 14 residues. Germline-derived CDR1 and CDR2 are SGHRS and YFSETQ. The CDR3, as DNA: TGCGCCAGCAGAACGGCGGTTAGCACAGATACGCAGTATTTT. Its translation: CASRTAVSTDTQYF.